This T cell receptor (beta chain) was identified during a study of metastatic and nonmetastatic thyroid tumors. Study overall: Malignant and benign thyroid patients had repertoires compared in peripheral blood and tumor or nodule tissue.

Before thyroid surgery, none of the patients had received any treatment. TCRdb re-called the PCR reads via MiXCR. Found here are 30,000 to 35,000 clones, about 18% of them singletons; the top ten hold approximately 8.2%. There are many counts of this clone. This CDR3 has 14 amino acids. The V and J ends lost 4 bases and 7 bases, in that order; junction bases with no gene match: 5. Specimen: blood. This sequence originates from a female donor with papillary thyroid cancer or a benign thyroid nodule (not recorded which). Some clones in this sample may be carry-over from other donors' samples. The J gene is TRBJ2-7, the V gene TRBV12-3 or TRBV12-4, with 12 positions matching TRBD1. The CDR3 DNA reads as TGTGCCAGCAGTTGGGGACAGGGGGCCGGGGAGCAGTACTTC. Protein product: CASSWGQGAGEQYF.